This T cell receptor (beta chain) was identified during a study of blood T cell repertoires in COVID-19. Trimming took off 1 base at V and 4 bases at J, with 14 bases between the two ends. The germline V gene has CDR1 KGHSH and CDR2 LQKENI. The CDR3 is made up of 16 amino acids. Repertoires were generated with immunoSEQ multiplex PCR, while TCRdb's copy carries only in-frame clones and drops some. The sample yields 100,000 to 150,000 clones, over 70% seen once. The clonotype was recovered from a woman in her 70s with acute or convalescent COVID-19. Source material: peripheral blood. The V call is TRBV18, the J call TRBJ2-1, with D possibly being TRBD1 (6 bases). This chain's CDR3 is CASSPLMDSHYNEQFF. The CDR3 DNA reads TGTGCCAGCTCACCACTAATGGACAGCCATTACAATGAGCAGTTCTTC.